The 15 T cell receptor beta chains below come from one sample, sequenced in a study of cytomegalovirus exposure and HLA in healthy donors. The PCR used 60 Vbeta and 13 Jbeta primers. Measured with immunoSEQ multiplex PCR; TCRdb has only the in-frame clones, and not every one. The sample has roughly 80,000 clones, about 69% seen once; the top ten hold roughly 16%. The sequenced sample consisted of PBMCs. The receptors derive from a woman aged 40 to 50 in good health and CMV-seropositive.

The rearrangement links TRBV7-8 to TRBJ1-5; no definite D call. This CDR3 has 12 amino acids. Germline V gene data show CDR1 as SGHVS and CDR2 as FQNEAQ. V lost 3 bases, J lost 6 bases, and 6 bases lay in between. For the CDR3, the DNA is TGTGCCAGCAGCTTCCGGGTTCAGCCCCAGCATTTT. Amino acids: CASSFRVQPQHF.

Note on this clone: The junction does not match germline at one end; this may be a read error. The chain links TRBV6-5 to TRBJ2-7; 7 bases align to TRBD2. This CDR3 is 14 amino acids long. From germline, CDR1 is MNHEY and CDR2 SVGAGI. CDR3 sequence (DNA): TGTGCCAGCAGCCAGGGAGGGTTTTTGTCCGAGCTGTACTTC. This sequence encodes CASSQGGFLSELYF.

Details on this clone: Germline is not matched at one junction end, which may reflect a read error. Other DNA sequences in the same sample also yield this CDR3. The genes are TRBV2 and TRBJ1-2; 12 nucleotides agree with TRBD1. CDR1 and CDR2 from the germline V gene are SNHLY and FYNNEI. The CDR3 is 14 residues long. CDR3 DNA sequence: TGTGCCAGCAGTAAGGGACAGGGGGCCTATGGTTACACCTTC. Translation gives CASSKGQGAYGYTF.

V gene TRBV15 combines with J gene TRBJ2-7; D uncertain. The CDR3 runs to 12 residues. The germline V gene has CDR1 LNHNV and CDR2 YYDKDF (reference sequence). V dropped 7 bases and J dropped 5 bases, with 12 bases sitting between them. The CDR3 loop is CATKSGRDEQYF. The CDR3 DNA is TGTGCCACCAAATCGGGTCGGGACGAGCAGTACTTC.

The CDR3 loop is CASSKGQGRAAKNIQYF. CDR3 nucleotide sequence: TGTGCCAGTAGTAAAGGACAGGGGCGCGCGGCCAAAAACATTCAGTACTTC. The chain recombines TRBV19 with TRBJ2-4, with 9 bases aligning to TRBD1. V was pared by 4 bases and J by 1 base, with 8 bases of the junction left unmatched. The CDR3 is 17 residues long. Germline CDR1 and CDR2: LNHDA and SQIVND (reference sequence).

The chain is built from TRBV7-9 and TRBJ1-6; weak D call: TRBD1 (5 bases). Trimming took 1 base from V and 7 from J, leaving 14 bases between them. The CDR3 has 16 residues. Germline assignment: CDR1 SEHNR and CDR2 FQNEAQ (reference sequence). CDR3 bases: TGTGCCAGCAGCTTAGTTGGGGGGGGAGGAAATTCACCCCTCCACTTT. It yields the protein CASSLVGGGGNSPLHF. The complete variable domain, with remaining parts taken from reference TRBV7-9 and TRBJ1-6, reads DTGVSQNPRHKITKRGQNVTFRCDPISEHNRLYWYRQTLGQGPEFLTYFQNEAQLEKSRLLSDRFSAERPKGSFSTLEIQRTEQGDSAMYLCASSLVGGGGNSPLHFGNGTRLTVT.

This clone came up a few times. The CDR3 coding sequence is TGCGCCAGCAGCTCGCGGTCAGTTAACTATGGCTACACCTTC. Translated, it gives CASSSRSVNYGYTF. V is TRBV4-1 and J is TRBJ1-2; no definite D call. This CDR3 spans 14 amino acids. V was clipped by 5 bases and J by 1 base, with 11 bases between them. Looked up from germline, CDR1 is MGHRA and CDR2 is YSYEKL.

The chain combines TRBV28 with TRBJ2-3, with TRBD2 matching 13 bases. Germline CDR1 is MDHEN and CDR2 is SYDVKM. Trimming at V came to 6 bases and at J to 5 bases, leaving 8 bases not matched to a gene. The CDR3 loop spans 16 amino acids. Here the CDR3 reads CASSLGLAGAGDTQYF. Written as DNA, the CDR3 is TGTGCCAGCAGCCTCGGACTAGCGGGAGCGGGAGATACGCAGTATTTT. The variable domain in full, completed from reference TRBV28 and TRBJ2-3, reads DVKVTQSSRYLVKRTGEKVFLECVQDMDHENMFWYRQDPGLGLRLIYFSYDVKMKEKGDIPEGYSVSREKKERFSLILESASTNQTSMYLCASSLGLAGAGDTQYFGPGTRLTVL.

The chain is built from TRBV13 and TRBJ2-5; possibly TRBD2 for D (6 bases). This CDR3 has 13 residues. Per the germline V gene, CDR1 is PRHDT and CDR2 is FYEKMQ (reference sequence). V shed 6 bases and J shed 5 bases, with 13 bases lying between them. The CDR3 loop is CASRFASVETQYF. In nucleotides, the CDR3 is TGTGCCAGCAGATTCGCTAGCGTTGAGACCCAGTACTTC.

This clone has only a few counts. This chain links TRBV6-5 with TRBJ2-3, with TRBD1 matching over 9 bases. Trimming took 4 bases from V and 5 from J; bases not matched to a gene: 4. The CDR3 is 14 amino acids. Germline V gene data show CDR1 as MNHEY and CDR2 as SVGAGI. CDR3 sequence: CASSWGQGGDTQYF. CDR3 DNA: TGTGCCAGCAGTTGGGGACAGGGAGGAGATACGCAGTATTTT.

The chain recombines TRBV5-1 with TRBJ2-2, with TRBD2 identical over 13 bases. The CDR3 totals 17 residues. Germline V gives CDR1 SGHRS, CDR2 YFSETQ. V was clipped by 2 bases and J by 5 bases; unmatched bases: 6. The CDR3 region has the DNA TGCGCCAGCAGCTTACTAGCGGGGGGGATCGCGACCGGGGAGCTGTTTTTT. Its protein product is CASSLLAGGIATGELFF.

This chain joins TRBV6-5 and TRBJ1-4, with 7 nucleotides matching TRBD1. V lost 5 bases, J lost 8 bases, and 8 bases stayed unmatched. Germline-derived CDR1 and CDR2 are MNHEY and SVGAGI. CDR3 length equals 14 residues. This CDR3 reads CASSRLTGREKLFF. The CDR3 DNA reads TGTGCCAGCAGTCGGCTGACAGGGCGAGAAAAACTGTTTTTT.

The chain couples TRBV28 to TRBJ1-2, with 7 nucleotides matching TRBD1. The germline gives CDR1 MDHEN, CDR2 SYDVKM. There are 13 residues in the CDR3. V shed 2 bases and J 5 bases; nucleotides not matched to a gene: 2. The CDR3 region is CASSLQGGYGYTF. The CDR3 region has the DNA TGTGCCAGCAGTTTACAGGGGGGATATGGCTACACCTTC.

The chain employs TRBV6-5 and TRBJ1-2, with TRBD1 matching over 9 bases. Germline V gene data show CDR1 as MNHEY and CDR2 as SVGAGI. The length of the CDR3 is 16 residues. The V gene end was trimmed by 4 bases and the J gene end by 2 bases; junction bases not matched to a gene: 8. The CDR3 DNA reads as TGTGCCAGCAGTTTGGGACAGGGTCGTTCCAACTATGGCTACACCTTC. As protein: CASSLGQGRSNYGYTF.

Here the CDR3 reads CASSYRTGWETQYF. The CDR3, as DNA: TGTGCCAGCAGTTACCGGACAGGGTGGGAGACCCAGTACTTC. The V gene is TRBV27, the J gene TRBJ2-5; 8 bases are a match to TRBD1. After removal of 4 bases from V and 5 bases from J, the junction contained 6 bases not matched to a gene. The CDR3 has 14 amino acids. CDR1 is MNHEY and CDR2 is SMNVEV in the germline V gene (reference sequence).